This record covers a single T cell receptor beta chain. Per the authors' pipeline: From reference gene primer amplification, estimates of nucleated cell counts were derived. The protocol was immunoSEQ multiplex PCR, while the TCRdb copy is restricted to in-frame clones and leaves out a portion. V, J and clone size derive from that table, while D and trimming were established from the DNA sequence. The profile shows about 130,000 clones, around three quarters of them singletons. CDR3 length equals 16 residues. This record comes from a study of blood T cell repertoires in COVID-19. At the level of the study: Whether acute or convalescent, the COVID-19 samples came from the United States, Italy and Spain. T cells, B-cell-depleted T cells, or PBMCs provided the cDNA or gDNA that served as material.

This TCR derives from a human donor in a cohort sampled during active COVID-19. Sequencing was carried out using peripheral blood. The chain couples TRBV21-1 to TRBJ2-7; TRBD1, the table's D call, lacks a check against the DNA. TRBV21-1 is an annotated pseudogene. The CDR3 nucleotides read TGTGCCAGCAGCAAAGAGGTGGGCAGGAAGGTCCACGAGCAGTACTTC. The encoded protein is CASSKEVGRKVHEQYF.